This is a list of T cell receptor beta chains from one sample in a study of regulatory T cells in long-lasting Graves disease. TCRdb re-analysed the multiplex PCR reads in MiXCR, keeping a single row per CDR3 protein. The data hold approximately 560,000 distinct CDR3 sequences, with 15% to 20% observed a single time. These data were also filed under a second study, of T cells in Graves' hyperthyroidism and ophthalmopathy.

The source was peripheral blood mononuclear cells (PBMCs), collected at new diagnosis, from a patient treated with antithyroid drugs. The receptors derive from a man between 18 and 35 years old with Graves disease. The CDR3 runs from the conserved cysteine through the conserved F or W. A D gene is named only where the DNA matches it firmly. Not every row has a clone size; where given, it reads once, few, many or a size class.

>-|TRBJ1-3|TRBV27|-
CASSPDEENTIYF
TGTGCCAGCAGTCCCGACGAGGAAAACACCATATATTTT
>few|TRBJ2-7|TRBV9|-
CASSVAAGKGNDEQYF
TGTGCCAGCAGCGTAGCTGCGGGGAAAGGAAACGACGAGCAGTACTTC
>many|TRBJ2-7|TRBV20-1|-
CSAPIPGPYEQYF
TGCAGTGCCCCGATCCCGGGCCCCTACGAGCAGTACTTC
>few|TRBJ2-3|TRBV20-1|-
CSASNAGATTDTQYF
TGCAGTGCTAGTAATGCAGGGGCGACCACAGATACGCAGTATTTT
>many|TRBJ2-7|TRBV7-9|TRBD1
CASSPGTGAEYEQYF
TGTGCCAGCAGCCCCGGGACAGGGGCTGAGTACGAGCAGTACTTC
>many|TRBJ1-1|TRBV29-1|TRBD1
CSVEQGVTEAFF
TGCAGCGTTGAACAGGGGGTCACTGAAGCTTTCTTT
>once|TRBJ1-5|TRBV25-1|-
CASSERITGQPQHF
TGTGCCAGCAGTGAACGGATAACGGGTCAGCCCCAGCATTTT
>-|TRBJ2-5|TRBV29-1|-
CSVEVPRGDKSETQYF
TGCAGCGTTGAAGTTCCCAGGGGCGACAAGTCGGAGACCCAGTACTTC
>few|TRBJ1-2|TRBV7-6|-
CASSLEPPGGDYGYTF
TGTGCCAGCAGCTTAGAACCTCCGGGAGGGGACTATGGCTACACCTTC
>many|TRBJ2-7|TRBV7-9|-
CASSAGDKSYEQYF
TGTGCCAGCAGCGCGGGGGACAAGTCCTACGAGCAGTACTTC
>many|TRBJ2-1|TRBV2|-
CANARDLTYNEQFF
TGTGCCAACGCCCGGGACTTAACCTACAATGAGCAGTTCTTC
>few|TRBJ2-7|TRBV20-1|TRBD1
CSARDPIGGPYEQYF
TGCAGTGCTAGAGATCCCATAGGGGGCCCCTACGAGCAGTACTTC
>few|TRBJ2-1|TRBV5-1|TRBD2
CASREREYNEQFF
TGCGCCAGCAGGGAGCGGGAGTACAATGAGCAGTTCTTC
>few|TRBJ1-2|TRBV5-1|-
CASGVLRRGRLSYGYTF
TGCGCCAGCGGAGTACTCCGTCGGGGGCGGCTGAGCTATGGCTACACCTTC
>many|TRBJ2-3|TRBV24-1|TRBD1
CATDTGAHSTDTQYF
TGTGCCACCGACACAGGGGCTCACAGCACAGATACGCAGTATTTT
>few|TRBJ2-7|TRBV5-1|-
CASSHRLPGGEEQYF
TGCGCCAGCAGCCACCGGTTACCCGGAGGGGAGGAGCAGTACTTC
>few|TRBJ1-4|TRBV14|-
CASSPMAGDREKLFF
TGTGCCAGCAGCCCCATGGCGGGTGATCGTGAAAAACTGTTTTTT
>many|TRBJ2-1|TRBV11-2|-
CASSLVPASHIPMEQFF
TGTGCCAGCAGCTTAGTTCCGGCTAGCCATATTCCCATGGAGCAGTTCTTC
>-|TRBJ2-7|TRBV7-9|TRBD2
CASRYTSGSSEQYF
TGTGCCAGCAGGTATACTAGCGGGAGCAGCGAGCAGTACTTC
>many|TRBJ1-5|TRBV27|-
CASSLAGLGKNQPQHF
TGTGCCAGCAGCCTGGCCGGGTTGGGGAAAAATCAGCCCCAGCATTTT
>few|TRBJ1-2|TRBV10-3|TRBD1
CAISTGQGFNYGYTF
TGTGCCATCAGTACGGGACAGGGATTTAACTATGGCTACACCTTC
>-|TRBJ2-7|TRBV28|-
CASSPTPGARGEQYF
TGTGCCAGCAGTCCCACCCCCGGGGCCCGGGGAGAGCAGTACTTC
>-|TRBJ1-2|TRBV4-2|-
CASSQVWQEPNYTF
TGTGCCAGCAGCCAAGTTTGGCAGGAACCCAACTACACCTTC
>few|TRBJ1-2|TRBV20-1|TRBD1
CSARDLGQDYGYTF
TGCAGTGCTAGAGACCTCGGACAGGACTATGGCTACACCTTC
>-|TRBJ1-3|TRBV15|TRBD1
CATSGWTGKRGNTIYF
TGTGCCACCAGCGGATGGACAGGGAAAAGGGGAAACACCATATATTTT
>-|TRBJ2-2|TRBV9|TRBD1
CASSSGQGFTGELFF
TGTGCCAGCAGCTCGGGACAGGGATTCACCGGGGAGCTGTTTTTT
>many|TRBJ2-1|TRBV12-3/TRBV12-4|-
CASSPGGEAADEQFF
TGTGCCAGCAGCCCCGGGGGTGAAGCCGCGGATGAGCAGTTCTTC
>-|TRBJ2-1|TRBV11-2|-
CASSPNSGNEQFF
TGTGCCAGCAGCCCGAATAGTGGGAATGAGCAGTTCTTC
>-|TRBJ1-5|TRBV19|TRBD1
CASSQVVFRQGDQPQHF
TGTGCCAGTAGTCAGGTTGTCTTCCGACAGGGCGATCAGCCCCAGCATTTT
>-|TRBJ2-7|TRBV9|-
CASSVASGTDYEQYF
TGTGCCAGCAGCGTAGCCTCCGGGACTGACTACGAGCAGTACTTC
>few|TRBJ2-2|TRBV29-1|-
CSVAGNTGELFF
TGCAGCGTTGCGGGCAACACCGGGGAGCTGTTTTTT
>many|TRBJ2-4|TRBV7-2|TRBD2
CASSSSSGKNIQYF
TGTGCCAGCAGTTCGTCTAGCGGAAAAAACATTCAGTACTTC
>few|TRBJ2-3|TRBV27|TRBD2
CASSSGLAYPDTQYF
TGTGCCAGCAGTTCGGGACTAGCATATCCAGATACGCAGTATTTT
>many|TRBJ2-7|TRBV28|TRBD1
CAIDRGTGEQYF
TGTGCCATCGACAGGGGGACTGGCGAGCAGTACTTC
>-|TRBJ2-1|TRBV28|-
CASNPDGGGTYNEQFF
TGTGCCAGCAACCCAGATGGGGGAGGCACCTACAATGAGCAGTTCTTC
>-|TRBJ1-1|TRBV4-1|TRBD1
CASTSGGRGNTEAFF
TGCGCCAGCACATCAGGGGGCAGGGGGAACACTGAAGCTTTCTTT
>-|TRBJ2-3|TRBV30|-
CAWAGSTDTQYF
TGTGCCTGGGCGGGATCCACAGATACGCAGTATTTT
>many|TRBJ1-1|TRBV7-8|-
CASSIGSVNTEAFF
TGTGCCAGCAGCATAGGGAGCGTGAACACTGAAGCTTTCTTT
>many|TRBJ1-5|TRBV27|-
CASSLYYGDSNQPQHF
TGTGCCAGCAGTTTATATTACGGCGATAGCAATCAGCCCCAGCATTTT
>many|TRBJ1-5|TRBV4-1|TRBD1
CASSQQQARGPQPQHF
TGCGCCAGCAGCCAACAACAGGCCAGGGGGCCTCAGCCCCAGCATTTT
>-|TRBJ2-7|TRBV12-3/TRBV12-4|-
CASSHSRDTEQYF
TGTGCCAGCAGCCATTCCCGGGACACCGAGCAGTACTTC
>-|TRBJ1-2|TRBV9|-
CASSVESGAGGYTF
TGTGCCAGCAGCGTAGAATCAGGGGCTGGCGGCTACACCTTC
>many|TRBJ2-7|TRBV29-1|-
CSVEVGYEQYF
TGCAGCGTTGAGGTCGGCTACGAGCAGTACTTC
>-|TRBJ1-5|TRBV28|TRBD1
CASILQGAGNQPQHF
TGTGCCAGCATACTACAGGGGGCTGGGAATCAGCCCCAGCATTTT
>-|TRBJ1-5|TRBV6-7|-
CASSCQHDQPQHF
TGTGCCAGCAGTTGCCAACATGATCAGCCCCAGCATTTT
>many|TRBJ2-6|TRBV28|-
CASSFGASGANVLTF
TGTGCCAGCAGTTTTGGGGCCTCTGGGGCCAACGTCCTGACTTTC
>many|TRBJ1-1|TRBV3-1|TRBD1
CATGTGAGNTEAFF
TGTGCCACCGGAACAGGGGCGGGTAACACTGAAGCTTTCTTT
>many|TRBJ2-1|TRBV5-1|-
CASSLASRRYNEQFF
TGCGCCAGCAGCTTGGCGTCGCGGCGTTACAATGAGCAGTTCTTC
>many|TRBJ2-3|TRBV27|-
CASSTPRLRGSGPDTQYF
TGTGCCAGCAGTACCCCGCGCCTGAGGGGGAGCGGGCCAGATACGCAGTATTTT
>many|TRBJ2-7|TRBV6-1|TRBD1
CASSKGQGLSYEQYF
TGTGCCAGCAGCAAGGGACAGGGACTATCCTACGAGCAGTACTTC
>many|TRBJ1-2|TRBV12-3/TRBV12-4|-
CASSLFPENYGYTF
TGTGCCAGCAGTTTATTTCCCGAGAACTATGGCTACACCTTC
>-|TRBJ1-2|TRBV2|TRBD1
CASPQGGQAYGYTF
TGTGCCAGTCCACAGGGGGGACAGGCCTATGGCTACACCTTC
>few|TRBJ2-1|TRBV20-1|TRBD2
CSARDRLAGSYNEQFF
TGCAGTGCTAGAGATCGTCTAGCGGGCTCCTACAATGAGCAGTTCTTC
>-|TRBJ2-3|TRBV6-1|TRBD2
CASSRIAGVLTDTQYF
TGTGCCAGCAGCCGAATAGCGGGAGTTTTGACAGATACGCAGTATTTT
>many|TRBJ2-2|TRBV11-3|-
CASSLGGFELFF
TGTGCCAGCAGCTTAGGAGGGTTTGAGCTGTTTTTT
>many|TRBJ2-7|TRBV5-1|-
CASSLEGGYEQYF
TGCGCCAGCAGCTTGGAGGGCGGTTACGAGCAGTACTTC
>few|TRBJ1-2|TRBV7-8|-
CASSPTRVTRSYGYTF
TGTGCCAGCAGCCCGACACGTGTTACTCGTTCGTATGGCTACACCTTC
>-|TRBJ2-2|TRBV5-1|-
CASSPDGTGELFF
TGCGCCAGCAGCCCGGACGGCACCGGGGAGCTGTTTTTT